These 21 T cell receptor beta chains came from one sample sequenced in a study of cytomegalovirus exposure and HLA in healthy donors. Clones were read by immunoSEQ multiplex PCR, and TCRdb kept only the in-frame ones, dropping some. Of about 150,000 clones listed, 85% to 90% are singletons. Sequencing was performed on PBMCs. Every receptor here comes from a woman under 30 in good health and CMV-seropositive.

V gene TRBV5-4 combines with J gene TRBJ1-6; the D is unclear. This CDR3 has 14 amino acids. Germline assignment: CDR1 SGHNT and CDR2 YYREEE (reference sequence). Trimming shortened V by 3 bases and J by 10 bases, and 14 bases separated the two germline ends. CDR3 nucleotide sequence: TGTGCCAGCAGCTCCGTCTCCTCTAGATCACCCCTCCACTTT. Its translation: CASSSVSSRSPLHF.

This chain links TRBV27 with TRBJ1-2, with D possibly matching TRBD1 (5 bases). Germline V gene lookup returns CDR1 MNHEY and CDR2 SMNVEV (reference sequence). V lost 5 bases and J 2 bases, leaving 15 bases between the germline ends. CDR3 size: 15 residues. The CDR3 loop is CASSTSRGGNYGYTF. CDR3 DNA sequence: TGTGCCAGCAGTACCTCCCGGGGGGGAAACTATGGCTACACCTTC.

This chain joins TRBV28 and TRBJ1-2, with TRBD1 matching over 10 bases. Germline V CDR1 and CDR2: MDHEN, SYDVKM. The J segment lost 5 bases and the V segment lost 7 bases, leaving 4 bases of the junction unmatched. This CDR3 contains 13 residues. The DNA of the CDR3 is TGTGCCAGCACCCGGACAGGGGGTTATGGCTACACCTTC. Translated, it gives CASTRTGGYGYTF.

The rearrangement uses TRBV19 and TRBJ2-3; the D gene is possibly TRBD1 (5 bases). V lost 2 bases and J lost 2, with 11 bases in between. The CDR3 totals 15 residues. CDR1 and CDR2 (germline): LNHDA, SQIVND (reference sequence). The CDR3 sequence: CASSIRQISTDTQYF. The CDR3, as DNA: TGTGCCAGTAGTATACGACAGATCTCCACAGATACGCAGTATTTT. Full variable domain (rest looked up from reference TRBV19 and TRBJ2-3): DGGITQSPKYLFRKEGQNVTLSCEQNLNHDAMYWYRQDPGQGLRLIYYSQIVNDFQKGDIAEGYSVSREKKESFPLTVTSAQKNPTAFYLCASSIRQISTDTQYFGPGTRLTVL.

V gene TRBV5-1 combines with J gene TRBJ2-1; D perhaps matches TRBD1 (6 bases). CDR3 length equals 14 residues. With 2 bases removed from V and 8 bases from J, the gap between germline ends came to 14 bases. Germline V gene sequence: CDR1 SGHRS, CDR2 YFSETQ. DNA of the CDR3: TGCGCCAGCAGCTTCCTACAAAGACAGGATGAGCAGTTCTTC. Translation gives CASSFLQRQDEQFF.

The chain carries TRBV6-1 and TRBJ2-3; D possibly corresponds to TRBD1 (6 bases). Germline V gene sequence: CDR1 MNHNS, CDR2 SASEGT. CDR3 length: 13 residues. Trimming took off 8 bases at V and 6 bases at J, with 15 bases between the two ends. This CDR3 reads CASDFTGLDTQYF. The CDR3 coding sequence is TGTGCCAGCGATTTTACAGGGTTGGATACGCAGTATTTT.

V usage is TRBV21-1 and J usage is TRBJ1-2; the table's D call TRBD1 went unverified against the DNA. TRBV21-1 is assigned pseudogene status. The CDR3 is 15 amino acids. Here the CDR3 DNA reads TGTGCCAGCAGCAAAAAGACAGGAACCGACTATGGCTACACCTTC. This codes for CASSKKTGTDYGYTF.

The CDR3 sequence is CASSGKHEQFF. The DNA for the CDR3 is TGTGCCAGCTCAGGAAAACATGAGCAGTTCTTC. The J gene is TRBJ2-1, the V gene TRBV2; no reliable D call. V shed 8 bases and J shed 8 bases, with 10 bases lying between them. This CDR3 is built from 11 residues. The germline V gene encodes CDR1 SNHLY and CDR2 FYNNEI. Full variable domain (outside the CDR3, taken from reference TRBV2 and TRBJ2-1): EPEVTQTPSHQVTQMGQEVILRCVPISNHLYFYWYRQILGQKVEFLVSFYNNEISEKSEIFDDQFSVERPDGSNFTLKIRSTKLEDSAMYFCASSGKHEQFFGPGTRLTVL.

This chain uses TRBV4-1 with TRBJ1-4, with 8 bases fitting TRBD1. CDR1 MGHRA and CDR2 YSYEKL come from the germline V gene. V trimming: 3 bases; J trimming: 3 bases; junction bases outside the gene matches: 6. This CDR3 is built from 16 residues. The chain's CDR3 is CASSQSQGAANEKLFF. As DNA, the CDR3 is TGCGCCAGCAGCCAGTCCCAGGGGGCGGCTAATGAAAAACTGTTTTTT.

The table lists this clone with a few counts. This chain joins TRBV5-1 and TRBJ2-3, with D perhaps matching TRBD2 (5 bases). Germline V gene data show CDR1 as SGHRS and CDR2 as YFSETQ. V was pared by 2 bases and J by 2 bases, with 15 bases between. This CDR3 has 16 amino acids. The CDR3 sequence is CASSFSGTSYTDTQYF. Written as DNA, the CDR3 is TGCGCCAGCAGCTTCAGCGGCACCTCCTACACAGATACGCAGTATTTT. The full variable domain, with the rest looked up from reference TRBV5-1 and TRBJ2-3, is KAGVTQTPRYLIKTRGQQVTLSCSPISGHRSVSWYQQTPGQGLQFLFEYFSETQRNKGNFPGRFSGRQFSNSRSEMNVSTLELGDSALYLCASSFSGTSYTDTQYFGPGTRLTVL.

This chain connects TRBV6-5 to TRBJ2-1; unclear D gene. Germline V gene lookup returns CDR1 MNHEY and CDR2 SVGAGI. Deletions cut 0 bases from V and 0 bases from J, with 9 bases between. The CDR3 loop spans 16 amino acids. The CDR3 DNA sequence: TGTGCCAGCAGTTACTCAGTCATGAGCTCCTACAATGAGCAGTTCTTC. Its protein is CASSYSVMSSYNEQFF.

The rearrangement joins TRBV27 to TRBJ2-1; TRBD2 matches at 7 bases. Germline loops: CDR1 MNHEY, CDR2 SMNVEV (reference sequence). This CDR3 spans 16 amino acids. V dropped 6 bases and J dropped 3; count of bases not matched to a gene: 11. CDR3 amino acids: CASSLTGGNFYNEQFF. For the CDR3, the DNA is TGTGCCAGCAGCCTAACCGGGGGGAACTTCTACAATGAGCAGTTCTTC.

This clone occurred once. This sequence joins TRBV6-4 and TRBJ1-5; no firm D call. Trimming removed 9 bases at V and 2 bases at J, with 11 bases between. This CDR3 comprises 13 residues. The germline V gene has CDR1 MRHNA and CDR2 SNTAGT. In DNA form, the CDR3 reads TGTGCCAGTGCGGAAAAGGGCAATCAGCCCCAGCATTTT. This translates into CASAEKGNQPQHF.

The CDR3 reads CASSFQGYGYTF. The CDR3 coding sequence is TGTGCCAGCAGTTTCCAGGGCTATGGCTACACCTTC. This chain links TRBV28 with TRBJ1-2; D possibly corresponds to TRBD1 (5 bases). The CDR3 contains 12 residues. Germline CDR1 reads MDHEN; CDR2 reads SYDVKM. V was clipped by 3 bases and J by 4 bases, with 6 bases between them.

This clone was counted a single time. The rearrangement joins TRBV5-1 to TRBJ2-5, with a weak D call TRBD2 (7 bases). The CDR3 covers 15 residues. Germline V gene data show CDR1 as SGHRS and CDR2 as YFSETQ. V lost 6 bases to trimming and J lost 3 bases, with 18 bases between them. The CDR3 sequence is CASKPLAGAEETQYF. CDR3 nucleotide sequence: TGCGCCAGCAAACCTCTGGCGGGGGCCGAAGAGACCCAGTACTTC.

The chain uses TRBV5-6 and TRBJ2-5; TRBD1 matches 11 bases. With 4 bases clipped from V and 4 bases from J, the junction kept 9 bases outside the gene matches. Germline lookup yields CDR1 SGHDT and CDR2 YYEEEE. This CDR3 has 16 amino acids. CDR3 sequence: CASSRATDRGRETQYF. The CDR3 coding sequence is TGTGCCAGCAGCCGTGCGACGGACAGGGGGCGAGAGACCCAGTACTTC.

This clone has more than one count but fewer than ten. The chain carries TRBV4-2 and TRBJ2-5; maybe TRBD2 (7 bases). The CDR3 length is 16 residues. In germline, CDR1 is LGHNA, CDR2 YNFKEQ. The V gene lost 0 bases and the J gene lost 5 bases, with 16 bases spanning the gap. The CDR3 nucleotides are TGTGCCAGCAGCCAAGAGGGAGGGGGGCGGTGGGAGACCCAGTACTTC. It encodes CASSQEGGGRWETQYF.

This clone was seen more than once but under ten times. The chain uses TRBV27 and TRBJ1-2; D perhaps matches TRBD1 (6 bases). CDR1 and CDR2 (germline): MNHEY, SMNVEV (reference sequence). The CDR3 extends over 14 amino acids. V was cut by 5 bases and J by 4 bases, with 14 bases left in between. Written as DNA, the CDR3 is TGTGCCAGCAGTCTCCGCGGGGGGGCCTATGGCTACACCTTC. Its translation is CASSLRGGAYGYTF.

The chain recombines TRBV4-2 with TRBJ1-2; no clear D gene. CDR1 LGHNA and CDR2 YNFKEQ come from the germline V gene. The V end lost 0 bases, the J end lost 8 bases, and 10 bases lay between the germline ends. The CDR3 length is 13 residues. The CDR3 DNA is TGTGCCAGCAGCCAAGAATCGGAGCAGGGCTACACCTTC. It codes for CASSQESEQGYTF.

The V gene is TRBV15, the J gene TRBJ2-5, with 10 bases fitting TRBD2. With 2 bases clipped from V and 2 bases from J, the junction kept 5 bases outside the gene matches. This CDR3 is 16 amino acids long. Germline CDR1 LNHNV, CDR2 YYDKDF (reference sequence). The CDR3: CATSRKTSGPQETQYF. The CDR3 nucleotides are TGTGCCACCAGCAGAAAGACTAGCGGGCCTCAAGAGACCCAGTACTTC.

The rearrangement links TRBV27 to TRBJ1-5, with D possibly matching TRBD1 (5 bases). The CDR3 covers 14 residues. V shed 9 bases and J shed 0 bases, with 12 bases lying between them. Germline values: CDR1 MNHEY, CDR2 SMNVEV (reference sequence). The CDR3 is CARGGFHSNQPQHF. The CDR3 DNA is TGTGCCAGGGGGGGGTTCCATAGCAATCAGCCCCAGCATTTT.